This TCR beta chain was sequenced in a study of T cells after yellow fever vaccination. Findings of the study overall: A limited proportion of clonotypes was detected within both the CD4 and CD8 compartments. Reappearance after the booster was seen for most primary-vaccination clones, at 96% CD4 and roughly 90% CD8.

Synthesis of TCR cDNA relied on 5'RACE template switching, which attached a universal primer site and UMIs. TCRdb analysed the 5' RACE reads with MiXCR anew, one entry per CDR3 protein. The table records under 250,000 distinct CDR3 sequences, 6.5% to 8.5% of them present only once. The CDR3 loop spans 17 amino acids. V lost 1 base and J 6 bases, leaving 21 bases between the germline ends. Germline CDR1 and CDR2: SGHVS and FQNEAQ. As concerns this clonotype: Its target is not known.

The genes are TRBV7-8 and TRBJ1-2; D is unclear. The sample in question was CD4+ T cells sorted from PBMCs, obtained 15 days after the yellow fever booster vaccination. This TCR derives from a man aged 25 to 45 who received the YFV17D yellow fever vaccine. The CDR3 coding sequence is TGTGCCAGCAGCTTAGTCATCCAGAGCCTATCGGAGAATGGCTACACCTTC. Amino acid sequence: CASSLVIQSLSENGYTF. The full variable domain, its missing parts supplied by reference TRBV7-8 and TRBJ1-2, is GAGVSQSPRYKVAKRGQDVALRCDPISGHVSLFWYQQALGQGPEFLTYFQNEAQLDKSGLPSDRFFAERPEGSVSTLKIQRTQQEDSAVYLCASSLVIQSLSENGYTFGSGTRLTVV.